The present TCR beta chain was sequenced within a study of read filtering for tumor transcriptome and immune sequencing. Study background: By R-ISS, stages I, II and III held around 8, 15 and 7 patients. Study results and limitations: The sorted CD138-negative fraction was a mixed bone marrow immune population, not purified T cells. Dropping single-read clonotypes raised IR-seq and RNA-seq shared-clonotype correlation.

Bone marrow was sampled from every patient at the time of active disease. The library was built from around 380 ng RNA with molecular barcoded adaptors for alpha/delta and beta/gamma chains. One entry per CDR3 protein, called by TCRdb with MiXCR from the reads. The data show some 120,000 distinct CDR3 sequences, with over 10% seen just once and roughly 9.6% held by the top ten. This clonotype was found a few times. Antigen unknown. As the CDR3 is not closed by the conserved phenylalanine or tryptophan, this likely results from a read error. Germline-derived CDR1 and CDR2 are SGHRS and YFSETQ. The J segment lost 9 bases and the V segment lost 6 bases, leaving 6 bases of the junction unmatched. The CDR3 is 12 residues long.

The clonotype comes from a donor aged 40 or over with multiple myeloma. Sequenced material: a population of CD138-negative cells sorted from bone marrow. V usage is TRBV5-1 and J usage is TRBJ2-1, with 7 positions matching TRBD2. The CDR3 loop is CASNEPGGEQFL. The CDR3 DNA reads as TGCGCCAGCAACGAACCGGGAGGTGAGCAGTTCCTC.